This entry describes one T cell receptor beta chain. This CDR3 contains 15 residues. Trimming left V 2 bases short and J 7 bases short, with 16 bases between. The V gene's germline CDR1 is SGHNT and CDR2 YYREEE (reference sequence). The table came from immunoSEQ multiplex PCR; TCRdb's copy has only in-frame clones and leaves some out. The sample lists 95,000 to 100,000 clones, roughly four fifths occurring once. The data stem from a study of blood T cell repertoires in COVID-19. Study summary: In each case, the material was cDNA or gDNA derived from T cells, B-cell-depleted T cells, or PBMCs.

The specimen was peripheral blood. J is TRBJ2-1 and V is TRBV5-4; D may be TRBD2 (5 bases). This sequence was found in a human donor in a cohort sampled during active COVID-19. CDR3 amino acids: CASSLDAGPFNEQFF. The CDR3, as DNA: TGTGCCAGCAGCTTAGACGCGGGTCCCTTTAATGAGCAGTTCTTC.